A single T cell receptor beta chain is shown here with its context. The antigen this receptor binds is unknown. Counted from cysteine to phenylalanine, this CDR3 has 16 amino acids. No DNA is listed. CDR1 SGHTA and CDR2 FQGNSA were looked up in the germline V gene. This record comes from a study of CXCR3-negative and CXCR3-positive naive CD8 T cells (dated by TCRdb to 2018 to 2020). Regarding the research as a whole: In total, 110 million to 150 million TRB reads were obtained, corresponding to roughly 1.5 +/- 0.3 million reads per library. Diversity and physicochemical repertoire analyses were performed on 11 donors pooled from two independent experiments. Naive subsets from 5 or 6 donors and memory cells from 3 donors were included in the TRBV-TRBJ cluster analysis. Results and caveats for the whole study, not just this receptor: Naive CXCR3-negative and CXCR3-positive cells from the same donor showed similar TRBV-TRBJ usage, whereas memory cells showed distinct patterns. Repertoire diversity was comparably high in both naive subsets but much lower in memory CD8+ T cells. Because surface CD5, which is linked to self-reactivity in mice, was comparable between the naive subsets, TCR interaction strength was also inferred from TRB CDR3 physicochemical properties. Freshly isolated PBMCs were used for most assays because CXCR3 expression partially decreased after cryopreservation.

Each CD8+ T cell subset was flow-sorted in triplicate, with roughly 310,000 cells per subset placed directly into RLT lysis buffer. Peripheral blood mononuclear cells were isolated from buffy coats using standard density gradient centrifugation. Total RNA was extracted from sorted cells with an RNeasy Mini Kit. Instrument on record: NextSeq 550. The Human TCR Profiling Kit (MiLaboratory) was used to make UMI-labeled 5' RACE TRB cDNA libraries. cDNA synthesis used the entire amount of extracted RNA, and PCR amplification then used the entire amount of cDNA produced. Libraries were prepared in parallel using an identical number of PCR cycles. For the original study's pipeline: About 52,000 +/- 9,100 unique UMI-labeled TRB cDNA molecules per library were extracted with MIGEC and MiXCR, with at least two reads per UMI required. An average of approximately 40,000 +/- 10,000 functional in-frame TRB CDR3 nucleotide clonotypes without stop codons was found per library. After each sample was downsampled to 5000 UMI-labeled TRB molecules, VDJtools was used to calculate diversity metrics such as normalized Shannon-Wiener and Chao1. Clonotype-size-weighted physicochemical properties of the central five CDR3 residues (interaction energy, strength, volume and Kidera factor 4) were computed in VDJtools. TCRdb reprocessed the public reads and reports one entry per CDR3 protein sequence, without DNA. TCRdb's processing, not the authors', yielded these V and J calls. For this sample, the table gives 38,000 or so distinct CDR3 sequences. The ten most abundant clones make up roughly 15% of the sample.

The material sequenced was memory CD8+ T cells from blood. The cell subset or site tag for this specimen amounts to: conventional CD8+ memory T cells (TMEM), sorted as controls. Recombination joined TRBV7-2 with TRBJ2-3; TCRdb gives TRBD2 as the D gene, but with no DNA this cannot be confirmed. The sequence derives from a human donor in good health. Some clones in this sample may be carry-over from other donors' samples. The CDR3 reads as follows: CASSPWTSGYTDTQYF.